This T cell receptor beta chain was documented in a study of cytomegalovirus exposure and HLA in healthy donors. Study at large: Around 200 million T cells yielded some 100 million unique TCR beta sequences, as an earlier analysis found.

60 Vbeta and 13 Jbeta primers were used in PCR. In the original processing: Per a later analysis, the number of unique TCR beta chains was around 80 million, of which 9 million to 14 million were shared. Only in-frame clones appear in the TCRdb table, and some are missing; sequencing was by immunoSEQ multiplex PCR. That table furnishes V, J and clone size, whereas the DNA furnished D and trimming. The sample includes about 150,000 clones, 82% seen only once; the top ten take approximately 5.5%. After removal of 7 bases from V and 3 bases from J, the junction contained 10 bases not matched to a gene. The CDR3 extends over 15 amino acids. Looked up from germline, CDR1 is SEHNR and CDR2 is FQNEAQ (reference sequence).

The chain combines TRBV7-9 with TRBJ2-3, with TRBD2 identical over 7 bases. The receptor was derived from a man aged 25 to 45 in good health and CMV-seropositive. Sequenced input: PBMCs. CDR3 loop: CASIRLGGMTDTQYF. In DNA form, the CDR3 reads TGTGCCAGCATCCGACTGGGGGGGATGACAGATACGCAGTATTTT.